This entry describes one TCR beta chain. Other nucleotide sequences from this sample produce the same CDR3. The assay was immunoSEQ multiplex PCR, and TCRdb's table has in-frame clones only and misses some. Of more than 2 million clones in the sample, about 94% are singletons; the top ten hold roughly 1.1%. Naive CD8 cells comprised CD45RO-negative, CCR7-positively selected cells, excluding terminally differentiated effector memory CD45RA+ cells. The sample originates from a study of shared clonotypes between healthy human individuals. Overall study: The composition of the donors was two women and a few men aged 18 to 49.

The sequenced material came from naive CD8+ T cells sorted from blood. The source is a man aged 18 to 35 in good health.

The DNA of the CDR3 is TGTGCCAGCAGTTTTGGACGGGCCTACGAGCAGTACTTC. Protein sequence: CASSFGRAYEQYF. The chain carries TRBV28 and TRBJ2-7; D gene uncertain. CDR3 length equals 13 residues. V dropped 3 bases and J dropped 2 bases, with 8 bases sitting between them. Germline CDR1 reads MDHEN; CDR2 reads SYDVKM.